The rows below give T cell receptor beta chains drawn from one sample of a study of CD8 T cells in Susac syndrome. MiXCR, applied by TCRdb to the immunoSEQ multiplex PCR reads, yields one record per CDR3 protein. Here the sample spans around 71,000 distinct CDR3 sequences, 93% being singletons. Sequenced: CD4+ T cells from PBMCs. All receptors come from a human donor with Susac syndrome. The CDR3 runs from the conserved cysteine through the conserved F or W. Fields, in order: V gene, clone size, J gene, D gene, CDR3 DNA, CDR3 protein. D genes are given only for firm matches. Some rows mark clone size as missing; the rest say once, few, many or name a class of expanded clone.

>TRBV29-1|.|TRBJ2-5|TRBD1
TGCAGCGTTGGGCCCGGGACAGGAAAAGAGACCCAGTACTTC
CSVGPGTGKETQYF
>TRBV6-5|.|TRBJ1-3|.
TGTGCCAGCAGTAAAACGTGGTCTGGAAACACCATATATTTT
CASSKTWSGNTIYF
>TRBV2|.|TRBJ1-6|TRBD1
TGTGCCTCGATCGACAGGGTGCTGGGTTCACCCCTCCACTTT
CASIDRVLGSPLHF
>TRBV2|.|TRBJ2-3|TRBD2
TGTGCCAGCAGTGATATGGGACTAGCTTTCAAGGGGACGCAGTATTTT
CASSDMGLAFKGTQYF
>TRBV20-1|.|TRBJ1-2|.
TGCAGTGCCAATGACAGAAGTAGGGGCTACACCTTC
CSANDRSRGYTF
>TRBV27|.|TRBJ2-6|TRBD1
TGTGCCAGCAGCAGGACAGGGACCAGCTCTGGGGCCAACGTCCTGACTTTC
CASSRTGTSSGANVLTF
>TRBV11-2|once|TRBJ2-2|.
TGTGCCAGCAGCGCGAGGCCGGGGGCGGTCGGGGAGCTGTTTTTT
CASSARPGAVGELFF
>TRBV20-1|.|TRBJ1-4|.
TGCAGTGCTAGAGATTGGCTACCTAATGAAAAACTGTTTTTT
CSARDWLPNEKLFF
>TRBV19|.|TRBJ2-3|.
TGTGCCAGTAGTATAGAATTCAGGCATACGCAGTATTTT
CASSIEFRHTQYF
>TRBV11-3|.|TRBJ1-5|.
TGTGCCAGCAGCTTCACAGGGACCCAGCCCCAGCATTTT
CASSFTGTQPQHF
>TRBV18|once|TRBJ2-1|TRBD2
TGTGCCAGCTCAGAACTAGCGGGCAATGAGCAGTTCTTC
CASSELAGNEQFF
>TRBV5-6|.|TRBJ2-3|TRBD2
TGTGCCAGCAGCTTGGGCAGCGGGGGGGTGACAGATACGCAGTATTTT
CASSLGSGGVTDTQYF
>TRBV5-1|.|TRBJ2-7|.
TGCGCCAGCAGCTTGAATCAGGGTAGCTACGAGCAGTACTTC
CASSLNQGSYEQYF
>TRBV12-3/TRBV12-4|.|TRBJ1-1|.
TGTGCCAGCAGTCGAAGGGTGAACACTGAAGCTTTCTTT
CASSRRVNTEAFF
>TRBV5-1|.|TRBJ2-3|.
TGCGCCAGCAGCTTGGCGCGTAAGGATACGCAGTATTTT
CASSLARKDTQYF
>TRBV5-4|.|TRBJ1-4|.
TGTGCCAGCAGCTTGAGAGGCGGTAATGAAAAACTGTTTTTT
CASSLRGGNEKLFF
>TRBV7-2|.|TRBJ1-6|TRBD1
TGTGCCAGCAGCTCGGGACAGGGCTATTCACCCCTCCACTTT
CASSSGQGYSPLHF
>TRBV12-3/TRBV12-4|.|TRBJ1-6|TRBD1
TGTGCCAGCAGTACTCAGACAGGGTACAATTCACCCCTCCACTTT
CASSTQTGYNSPLHF
>TRBV18|.|TRBJ2-1|TRBD2
TGTGCCAGCTCAACTCTGGGGACTAGCGGGACCTCCTACAATGAGCAGTTCTTC
CASSTLGTSGTSYNEQFF
>TRBV4-3|.|TRBJ1-2|.
TGCGCCAGCAGCCAAGATTCGGGGGGCGCCGCCTGGGGCTACACCTTC
CASSQDSGGAAWGYTF
>TRBV28|.|TRBJ1-1|.
TGTGCCAGCAGTTTAACGACGAACACTGAAGCTTTCTTT
CASSLTTNTEAFF
>TRBV7-8|.|TRBJ1-5|.
TGTGCCAGCATCCGGGGCAGGGGTCGCCTTGACAATCAGCCCCAGCATTTT
CASIRGRGRLDNQPQHF
>TRBV7-9|.|TRBJ1-6|.
TGTGCCAGCAGCTTAGCGCCGGAGGATCTCCATTCACCCCTCCACTTT
CASSLAPEDLHSPLHF
>TRBV28|.|TRBJ2-4|.
TGTGCCAGCAGCACTCTACAGGGAAACAAAAACATTCAGTACTTC
CASSTLQGNKNIQYF
>TRBV29-1|.|TRBJ2-3|.
TGCAGCGCCCTACAACCGCGGGCGAGCACAGATACGCAGTATTTT
CSALQPRASTDTQYF
>TRBV7-2|.|TRBJ2-4|TRBD1
TGTGCCAGCAGCTCGACAGGGGTCAACATTCAGTACTTC
CASSSTGVNIQYF
>TRBV24-1|once|TRBJ2-6|TRBD1
TGTGCCACCAGTGATTTCGGGGGACAGGGGAAAACTGGGGCCAACGTCCTGACTTTC
CATSDFGGQGKTGANVLTF
>TRBV15|.|TRBJ1-2|TRBD1
TGTGCCACCAGCGACAGGGGTCCTAACTATGGCTACACCTTC
CATSDRGPNYGYTF
>TRBV2|.|TRBJ2-3|.
TGTGCCAGCAGTGAGAGTACAGATACGCAGTATTTT
CASSESTDTQYF
>TRBV3-1|.|TRBJ1-6|.
TGTGCCAGCAGTCGACAGGCCTCTAATTCACCCCTCCACTTT
CASSRQASNSPLHF
>TRBV20-1|.|TRBJ1-1|TRBD1
TGCAGTGCTAGAGATGGGACAGTGAACACTGAAGCTTTCTTT
CSARDGTVNTEAFF
>TRBV2|.|TRBJ1-5|.
TGTGCCAGCAAGACACCCAAGAGCAACCAGCCCCAGCATTTT
CASKTPKSNQPQHF
>TRBV15|.|TRBJ1-2|.
TGTGCCACCAGCAGAGTCGGCTCGGGACACCAGACAGTGGAACGTGGCTACACCTTC
CATSRVGSGHQTVERGYTF
>TRBV24-1|.|TRBJ1-3|TRBD1
TGTGCCACCAGTGATGCTCCGGGACAGGGAGATGGAAACACCATATATTTT
CATSDAPGQGDGNTIYF
>TRBV6-1|.|TRBJ1-5|TRBD1
TGTGCCAGCACCCCGGGACAGGGTAGTGGGGGCAATCAGCCCCAGCATTTT
CASTPGQGSGGNQPQHF
>TRBV3-1|few|TRBJ2-7|.
TGTGCCAGCAGCCTCGACAGGTACGAGCAGTACTTC
CASSLDRYEQYF
>TRBV3-1|once|TRBJ2-7|TRBD2
TGTGCCAGCAGCCGGTCTAGCGGGGGGAGCTCCTACGAGCAGTACTTC
CASSRSSGGSSYEQYF
>TRBV28|.|TRBJ2-7|.
TGTGCCAGCAGTGGATACAGAATAAGCTCCTACGAGCAGTACTTC
CASSGYRISSYEQYF
>TRBV6-1|.|TRBJ2-5|.
TGTGCCAGCAGTGAAGGGCAGCTTGGGACCCAGTACTTC
CASSEGQLGTQYF
>TRBV28|.|TRBJ1-2|.
TGTGCCAGCAGTGAGGGGGGGGCACCACTCAACTATGGCTACACCTTC
CASSEGGAPLNYGYTF
>TRBV27|.|TRBJ2-6|.
TGTGCCAGCAGTTTCGGACCTGGGGCCAACGTCCTGACTTTC
CASSFGPGANVLTF
>TRBV6-5|.|TRBJ2-5|TRBD1
TGTGCCAGCAGTTACGGGACAGGGGGGGGAGAGACCCAGTACTTC
CASSYGTGGGETQYF